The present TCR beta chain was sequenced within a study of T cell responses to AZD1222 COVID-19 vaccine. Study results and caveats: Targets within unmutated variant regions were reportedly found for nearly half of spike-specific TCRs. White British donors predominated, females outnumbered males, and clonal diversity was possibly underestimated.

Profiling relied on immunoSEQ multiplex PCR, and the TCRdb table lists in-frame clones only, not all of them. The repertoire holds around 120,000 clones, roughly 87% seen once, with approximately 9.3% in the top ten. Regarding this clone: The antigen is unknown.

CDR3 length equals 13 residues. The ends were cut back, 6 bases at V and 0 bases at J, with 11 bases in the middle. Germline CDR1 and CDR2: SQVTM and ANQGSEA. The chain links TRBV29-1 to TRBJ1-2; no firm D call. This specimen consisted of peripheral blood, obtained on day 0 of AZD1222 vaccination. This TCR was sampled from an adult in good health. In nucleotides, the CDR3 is TGCAGCGTCGGTGGAAGAGCTAACTATGGCTACACCTTC. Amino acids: CSVGGRANYGYTF.